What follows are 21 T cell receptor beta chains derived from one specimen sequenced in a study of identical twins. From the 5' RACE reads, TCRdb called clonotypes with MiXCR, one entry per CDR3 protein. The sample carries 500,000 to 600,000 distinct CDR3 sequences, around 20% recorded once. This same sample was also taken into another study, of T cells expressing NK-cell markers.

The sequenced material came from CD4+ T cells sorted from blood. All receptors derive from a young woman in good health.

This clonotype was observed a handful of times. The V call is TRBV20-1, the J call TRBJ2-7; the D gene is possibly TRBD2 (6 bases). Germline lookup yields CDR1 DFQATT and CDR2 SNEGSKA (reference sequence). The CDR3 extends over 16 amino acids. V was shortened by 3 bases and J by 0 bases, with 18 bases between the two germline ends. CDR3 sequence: CSASYRRGGPSYEQYF. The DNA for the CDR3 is TGCAGTGCTAGCTACAGGCGGGGCGGGCCCTCCTACGAGCAGTACTTC.

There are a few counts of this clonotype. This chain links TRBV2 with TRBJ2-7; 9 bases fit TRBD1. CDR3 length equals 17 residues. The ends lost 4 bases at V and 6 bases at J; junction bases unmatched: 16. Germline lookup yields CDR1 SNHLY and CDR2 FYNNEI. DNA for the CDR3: TGTGCCAGCAGTGTCCTCACAGGGGGCGTGGGGATTTTCGAGCAGTACTTC. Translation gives CASSVLTGGVGIFEQYF.

This CDR3 is CATLGGASNYGYTF. The CDR3 DNA reads as TGTGCCACCCTAGGGGGGGCGTCTAACTATGGCTACACCTTC. The chain uses TRBV24-1 and TRBJ1-2; weak D call: TRBD1 (6 bases). The CDR3 contains 14 residues. V was clipped by 9 bases and J by 0 bases, with 13 bases between them. The germline CDR1 and CDR2 sequences are KGHDR and SFDVKD.

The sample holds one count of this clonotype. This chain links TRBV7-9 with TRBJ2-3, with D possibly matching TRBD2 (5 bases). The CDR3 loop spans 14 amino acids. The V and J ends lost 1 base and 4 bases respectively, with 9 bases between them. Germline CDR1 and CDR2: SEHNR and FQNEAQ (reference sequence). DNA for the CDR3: TGTGCCAGCAGCTTAGTCCTAGCTCCAGATACGCAGTATTTT. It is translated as CASSLVLAPDTQYF.

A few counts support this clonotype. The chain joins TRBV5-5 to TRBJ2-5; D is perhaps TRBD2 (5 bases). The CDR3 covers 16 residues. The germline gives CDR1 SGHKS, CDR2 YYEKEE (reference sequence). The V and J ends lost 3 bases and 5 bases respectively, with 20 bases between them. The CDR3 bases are TGTGCCAGCAGCTGGCCCCGGACTTTCGTTGAGGAGACCCAGTACTTC. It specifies CASSWPRTFVEETQYF.

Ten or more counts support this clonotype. CDR3 amino acids: CASSRTPGQSTDTQYF. CDR3 DNA sequence: TGTGCCAGCAGTCGTACCCCGGGACAGAGCACAGATACGCAGTATTTT. This chain links TRBV12-3 or TRBV12-4 with TRBJ2-3; 7 nucleotides line up with TRBD1. J lost 0 bases, V lost 5 bases, and 8 bases had no gene match. This CDR3 region has 16 residues.

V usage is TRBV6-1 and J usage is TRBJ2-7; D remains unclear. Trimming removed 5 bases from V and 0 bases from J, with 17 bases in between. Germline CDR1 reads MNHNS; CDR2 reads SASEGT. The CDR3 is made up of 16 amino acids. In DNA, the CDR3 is TGTGCCAGCAGTCTGACCGGGCCCCCCGCCTCCTACGAGCAGTACTTC. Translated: CASSLTGPPASYEQYF.

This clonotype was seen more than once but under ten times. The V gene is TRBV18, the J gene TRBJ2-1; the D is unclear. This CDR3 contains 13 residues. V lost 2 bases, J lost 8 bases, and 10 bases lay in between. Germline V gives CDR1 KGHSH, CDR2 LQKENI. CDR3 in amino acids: CASSPSLADEQFF. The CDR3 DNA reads TGTGCCAGCTCACCATCCCTGGCGGATGAGCAGTTCTTC.

CDR3 sequence (DNA): TGTGCCAGCAGTGGAGTTCGGGGTAGTACTTCACCCCTCCACTTT. It is translated as CASSGVRGSTSPLHF. J is TRBJ1-6 and V is TRBV27; D is ambiguous. Germline V gene lookup returns CDR1 MNHEY and CDR2 SMNVEV (reference sequence). This CDR3 contains 15 residues. The germline V and J ends were trimmed by 5 bases and 9 bases, with 17 bases remaining between them.

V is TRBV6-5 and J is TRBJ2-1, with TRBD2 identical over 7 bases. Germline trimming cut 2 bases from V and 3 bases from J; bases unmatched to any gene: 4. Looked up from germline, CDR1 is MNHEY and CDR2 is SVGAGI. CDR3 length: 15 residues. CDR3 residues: CASSYPASGYNEQFF. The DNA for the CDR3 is TGTGCCAGCAGTTACCCGGCTAGCGGCTACAATGAGCAGTTCTTC.

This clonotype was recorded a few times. CDR3 region: CRGTSNHEQYF. CDR3 nucleotides: TGCCGGGGGACTAGTAACCACGAGCAGTACTTC. The chain uses TRBV20-1 and TRBJ2-7; TRBD2 agrees at 8 bases. Germline V lookup: CDR1 DFQATT, CDR2 SNEGSKA (reference sequence). The CDR3 is made up of 11 amino acids.

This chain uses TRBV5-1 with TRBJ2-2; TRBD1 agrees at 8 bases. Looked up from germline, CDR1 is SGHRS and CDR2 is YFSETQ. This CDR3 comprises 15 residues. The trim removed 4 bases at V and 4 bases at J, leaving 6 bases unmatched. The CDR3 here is CASSNDRGITGELFF. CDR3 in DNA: TGCGCCAGCAGCAATGACAGGGGAATCACCGGGGAGCTGTTTTTT.

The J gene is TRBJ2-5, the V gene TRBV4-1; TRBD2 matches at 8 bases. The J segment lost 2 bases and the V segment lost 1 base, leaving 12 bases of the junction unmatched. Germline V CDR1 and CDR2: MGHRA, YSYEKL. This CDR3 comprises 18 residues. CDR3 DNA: TGCGCCAGCAGCCAAGTGTGGACTAGCTCCGCCGCACAAGAGACCCAGTACTTC. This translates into CASSQVWTSSAAQETQYF.

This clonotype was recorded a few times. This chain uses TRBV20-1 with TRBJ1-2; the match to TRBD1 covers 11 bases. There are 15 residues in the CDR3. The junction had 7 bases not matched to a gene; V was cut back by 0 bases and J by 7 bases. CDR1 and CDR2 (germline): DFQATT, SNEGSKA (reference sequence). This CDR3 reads CSARERGQGAGGYTF. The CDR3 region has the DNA TGCAGTGCTAGAGAACGCGGACAGGGGGCTGGTGGCTACACCTTC.

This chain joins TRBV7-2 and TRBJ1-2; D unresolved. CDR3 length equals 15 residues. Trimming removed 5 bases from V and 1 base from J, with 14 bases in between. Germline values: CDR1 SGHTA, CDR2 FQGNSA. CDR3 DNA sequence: TGTGCCAGCAGCCAAGGCGGACGGATTAACTATGGCTACACCTTC. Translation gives CASSQGGRINYGYTF.

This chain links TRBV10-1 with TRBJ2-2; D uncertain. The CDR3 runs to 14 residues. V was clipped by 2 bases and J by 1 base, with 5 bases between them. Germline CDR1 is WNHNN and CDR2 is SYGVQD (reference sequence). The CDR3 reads CASSEGKNTGELFF. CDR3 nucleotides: TGCGCCAGCAGTGAGGGCAAGAACACCGGGGAGCTGTTTTTT.

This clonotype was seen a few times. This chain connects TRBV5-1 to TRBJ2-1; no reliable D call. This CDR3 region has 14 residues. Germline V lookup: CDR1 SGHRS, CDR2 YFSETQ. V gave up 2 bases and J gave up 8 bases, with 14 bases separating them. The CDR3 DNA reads TGCGCCAGCAGCTTCCCCACCGATTCCCATGAGCAGTTCTTC. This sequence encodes CASSFPTDSHEQFF.

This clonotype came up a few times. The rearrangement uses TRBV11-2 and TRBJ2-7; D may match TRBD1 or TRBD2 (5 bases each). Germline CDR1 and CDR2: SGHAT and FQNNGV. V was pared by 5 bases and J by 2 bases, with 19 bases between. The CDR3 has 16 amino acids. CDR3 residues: CASSPSSREPPYEQYF. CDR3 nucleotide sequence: TGTGCCAGCAGCCCCTCTAGCAGGGAGCCCCCCTACGAGCAGTACTTC. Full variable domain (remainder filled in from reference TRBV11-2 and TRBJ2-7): EAGVAQSPRYKIIEKRQSVAFWCNPISGHATLYWYQQILGQGPKLLIQFQNNGVVDDSQLPKDRFSAERLKGVDSTLKIQPAKLEDSAVYLCASSPSSREPPYEQYFGPGTRLTVT.

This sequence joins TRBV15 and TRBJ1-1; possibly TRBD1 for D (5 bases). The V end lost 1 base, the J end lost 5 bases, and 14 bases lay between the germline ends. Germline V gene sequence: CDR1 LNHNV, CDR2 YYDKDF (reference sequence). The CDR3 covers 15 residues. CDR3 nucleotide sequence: TGTGCCACCAGCAGAGCAGGGCAAGGGAGGACTGAAGCTTTCTTT. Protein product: CATSRAGQGRTEAFF. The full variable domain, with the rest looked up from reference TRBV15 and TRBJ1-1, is DAMVIQNPRYQVTQFGKPVTLSCSQTLNHNVMYWYQQKSSQAPKLLFHYYDKDFNNEADTPDNFQSRRPNTSFCFLDIRSPGLGDTAMYLCATSRAGQGRTEAFFGQGTRLTVV.

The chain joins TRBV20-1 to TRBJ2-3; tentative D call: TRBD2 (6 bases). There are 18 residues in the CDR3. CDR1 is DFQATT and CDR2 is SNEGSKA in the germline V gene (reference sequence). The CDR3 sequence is CSAKFLGTWREITDTQYF. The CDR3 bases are TGCAGCGCGAAGTTTCTTGGGACTTGGAGGGAGATCACAGATACGCAGTATTTT.

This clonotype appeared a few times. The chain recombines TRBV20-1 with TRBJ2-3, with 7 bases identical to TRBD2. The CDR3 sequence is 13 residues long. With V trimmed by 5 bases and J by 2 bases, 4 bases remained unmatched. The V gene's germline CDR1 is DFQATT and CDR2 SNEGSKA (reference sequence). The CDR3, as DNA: TGCAGTGCTGTAGCGGGCCTCACAGATACGCAGTATTTT. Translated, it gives CSAVAGLTDTQYF.